These 4 T cell receptor beta chains were all obtained from the same sample, sequenced in a study of T cells in Graves' hyperthyroidism and ophthalmopathy. RNA transcripts served as the template for amplifying TCR beta CDR3 regions. First-round RT-PCR of the TCR CDR3 relied on the HTBI primer set. A single record per CDR3 protein comes from TCRdb applying MiXCR to the multiplex PCR reads. The sample shows around 300,000 distinct CDR3 sequences, about an eighth of them seen only once. The source material was blood. Receptor source: a woman in her 30s with Graves' hyperthyroidism that later progressed to Graves' ophthalmopathy.

The chain uses TRBV29-1 and TRBJ2-7; 13 nucleotides align to TRBD2. From germline, CDR1 is SQVTM and CDR2 ANQGSEA. J was trimmed by 0 bases and V by 6 bases; bases with no gene match: 11. The CDR3 has 17 residues. The CDR3, as DNA: TGCAGCGTGACGGGACTAGCGGGGTCCCGACCCTCCTACGAGCAGTACTTC. It is translated as CSVTGLAGSRPSYEQYF.

This clonotype showed up many times. This sequence joins TRBV28 and TRBJ1-6; weak D call: TRBD1 (5 bases). The CDR3 contains 18 residues. Germline lookup yields CDR1 MDHEN and CDR2 SYDVKM. The V end lost 6 bases, the J end lost 0 bases, and 18 bases lay between the germline ends. The CDR3 DNA reads TGTGCCAGCAGCCCTCCCGGGACGGGCGGCTCCTATAATTCACCCCTCCACTTT. Translated: CASSPPGTGGSYNSPLHF.

This rearrangement joins TRBV28 to TRBJ2-7; TRBD1 agrees at 9 bases. The CDR3 has 15 residues. V was pared by 2 bases and J by 4 bases, with 6 bases of the junction left unmatched. Germline CDR1 is MDHEN and CDR2 is SYDVKM. As DNA, the CDR3 is TGTGCCAGCAGTTTAAGTACAGGGGGCTTGTACGAGCAGTACTTC. Its protein is CASSLSTGGLYEQYF.

The chain is built from TRBV28 and TRBJ2-3; the D is unclear. This CDR3 has 13 amino acids. The V end lost 2 bases, the J end lost 8 bases, and 11 bases lay between the germline ends. CDR1 is MDHEN and CDR2 is SYDVKM in the germline V gene. The CDR3 is CASSLVIPTTQYF. The CDR3, as DNA: TGTGCCAGCAGTTTAGTTATCCCAACTACGCAGTATTTT.